Below are 9 T cell receptor beta chains sequenced from a single sample in a study of regulatory T cells in long-lasting Graves disease. Time point given: newly diagnosed GD, antithyroid drugs for less than 3 months. Generation of the TCR library employed RNA extracted from PBMCs. iRepertoire HTBI primers and Arm-PCR of CDR3 regions built TCR beta libraries. Via MiXCR, TCRdb re-called the multiplex PCR reads, giving one row per CDR3 protein. The data hold 550,000 to 700,000 distinct CDR3 sequences, with around 15% observed a single time. This sample also belongs to another study, concerning T cells in Graves' hyperthyroidism and ophthalmopathy.

The sequencing used peripheral blood mononuclear cells (PBMCs), collected at new diagnosis, from a patient treated with antithyroid drugs. Receptors were obtained from a man aged 18 to 29 with Graves disease.

This clonotype was observed at least ten times. The chain recombines TRBV27 with TRBJ2-3; 7 bases are a match to TRBD2. CDR1 and CDR2 (germline): MNHEY, SMNVEV (reference sequence). The CDR3 loop spans 15 amino acids. With V trimmed by 1 base and J by 3 bases, 4 bases remained unmatched. The CDR3 loop reads CASSLWGGRTDTQYF. CDR3 nucleotides: TGTGCCAGCAGTTTATGGGGCGGGAGAACAGATACGCAGTATTTT.

This clonotype has at least ten counts. This chain connects TRBV27 to TRBJ2-5; a weak D match, TRBD1 (6 bases). V gave up 3 bases and J gave up 5 bases, with 13 bases separating them. The V gene's germline CDR1 is MNHEY and CDR2 SMNVEV (reference sequence). The CDR3 runs 14 residues. The CDR3 loop is CASSFTGLLETQYF. The CDR3 nucleotides are TGTGCCAGCAGTTTCACAGGGTTGTTGGAGACCCAGTACTTC.

This clonotype was found many times. The gene calls are TRBV3-1 and TRBJ2-7; 9 bases align to TRBD2. This CDR3 is 15 amino acids long. V shed 4 bases, J shed 2 bases, and the junction held 6 bases outside the gene matches. Per germline, CDR1 LGHDT and CDR2 YNNKEL (reference sequence). The DNA for the CDR3 is TGTGCCAGCAGCCCGGTACTAGCGGGTGCCTACGAGCAGTACTTC. Translated, it gives CASSPVLAGAYEQYF.

This clonotype was seen repeatedly, ten times or more. V gene TRBV27 combines with J gene TRBJ2-2; possibly TRBD1 for D (6 bases). CDR1 is MNHEY and CDR2 is SMNVEV in the germline V gene (reference sequence). This CDR3 contains 15 residues. V was pared by 5 bases and J by 1 base, with 11 bases between. The CDR3 loop reads CASSRGTLNTGELFF. CDR3 nucleotides: TGTGCCAGCAGTCGTGGGACACTGAACACCGGGGAGCTGTTTTTT.

The table lists this clonotype with a few counts. The chain carries TRBV5-1 and TRBJ2-3; the D gene is possibly TRBD1 (6 bases). V shed 4 bases and J shed 3 bases, with 15 bases lying between them. The germline V gene encodes CDR1 SGHRS and CDR2 YFSETQ. The CDR3 sequence is 15 residues long. The CDR3 DNA reads TGCGCCAGCAGCCAGGGGACCTTCGGGACAGATACGCAGTATTTT. Its translation: CASSQGTFGTDTQYF. Full variable domain (missing parts from reference TRBV5-1 and TRBJ2-3): KAGVTQTPRYLIKTRGQQVTLSCSPISGHRSVSWYQQTPGQGLQFLFEYFSETQRNKGNFPGRFSGRQFSNSRSEMNVSTLELGDSALYLCASSQGTFGTDTQYFGPGTRLTVL.

This clonotype occurred many times. The chain links TRBV28 to TRBJ1-2; a weak D match, TRBD1 (5 bases). Germline CDR1 and CDR2: MDHEN and SYDVKM. This CDR3 comprises 15 residues. V shed 6 bases and J shed 0 bases, with 14 bases lying between them. CDR3 in DNA: TGTGCCAGCAGCCCCGGGACCGAAACTAACTATGGCTACACCTTC. Residues: CASSPGTETNYGYTF.

This clonotype was counted between two and nine times. The chain is built from TRBV12-5 and TRBJ1-1; no clear D gene. This CDR3 region has 15 residues. Germline CDR1 is LGHNT and CDR2 is FRNRAP. V gave up 0 bases and J gave up 0 bases, with 8 bases separating them. CDR3 nucleotides: TGTGCTAGTGGTTTGGTAGGTTCGATGAACACTGAAGCTTTCTTT. It encodes CASGLVGSMNTEAFF.

This clonotype has more than one count but fewer than ten. The chain employs TRBV4-1 and TRBJ1-1; D unclear. CDR3 length: 15 amino acids. Trimming shortened V by 1 base and J by 5 bases, and 14 bases separated the two germline ends. Germline V CDR1 and CDR2: MGHRA, YSYEKL. The CDR3 DNA follows: TGCGCCAGCAGCCAAGCTGTCGGGGTAAATACTGAAGCTTTCTTT. This codes for CASSQAVGVNTEAFF.

This clonotype has a count of ten or more. CDR3 in DNA: TGCAGCGTTGATAGCGGGAGGGACACAGATACGCAGTATTTT. This gives the protein CSVDSGRDTDTQYF. The chain links TRBV29-1 to TRBJ2-3, with 11 bases lining up with TRBD2. V was pared by 3 bases and J by 2 bases, with 1 base of the junction left unmatched. The CDR3 sequence is 14 residues long. Germline values: CDR1 SQVTM, CDR2 ANQGSEA.